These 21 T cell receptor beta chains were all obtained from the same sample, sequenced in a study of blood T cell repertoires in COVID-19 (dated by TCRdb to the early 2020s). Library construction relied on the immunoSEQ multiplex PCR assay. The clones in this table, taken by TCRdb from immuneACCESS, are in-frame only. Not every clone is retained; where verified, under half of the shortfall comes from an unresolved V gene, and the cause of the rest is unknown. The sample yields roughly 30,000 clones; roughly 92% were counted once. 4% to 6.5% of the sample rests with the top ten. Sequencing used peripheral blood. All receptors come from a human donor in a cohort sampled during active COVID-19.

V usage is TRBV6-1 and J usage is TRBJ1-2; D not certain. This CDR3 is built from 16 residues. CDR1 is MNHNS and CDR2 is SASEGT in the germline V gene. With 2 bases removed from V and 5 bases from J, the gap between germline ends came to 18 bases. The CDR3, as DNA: TGTGCCAGCAGTGAACAGGATGCTGCAGCACTGTATGGCTACACCTTC. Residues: CASSEQDAAALYGYTF.

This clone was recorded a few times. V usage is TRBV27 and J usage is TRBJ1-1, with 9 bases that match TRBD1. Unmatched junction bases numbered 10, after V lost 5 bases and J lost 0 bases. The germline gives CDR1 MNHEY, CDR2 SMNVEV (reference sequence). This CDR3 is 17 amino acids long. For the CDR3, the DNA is TGTGCCAGCAGTCCAGGAAACAGGGGGCGGGTGAACACTGAAGCTTTCTTT. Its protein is CASSPGNRGRVNTEAFF.

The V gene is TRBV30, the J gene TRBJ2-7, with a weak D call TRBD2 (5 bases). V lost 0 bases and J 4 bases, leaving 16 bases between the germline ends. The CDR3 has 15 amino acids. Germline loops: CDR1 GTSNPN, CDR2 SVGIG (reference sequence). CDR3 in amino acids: CAWSVLTSARYEQYF. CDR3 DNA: TGTGCCTGGAGTGTTCTCACTAGTGCTAGGTACGAGCAGTACTTC.

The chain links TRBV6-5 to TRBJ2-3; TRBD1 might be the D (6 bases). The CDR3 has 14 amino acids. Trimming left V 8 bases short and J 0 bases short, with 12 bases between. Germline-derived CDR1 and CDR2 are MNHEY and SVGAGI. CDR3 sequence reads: CASATGPSTDTQYF. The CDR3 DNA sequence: TGTGCCAGCGCAACAGGGCCAAGCACAGATACGCAGTATTTT.

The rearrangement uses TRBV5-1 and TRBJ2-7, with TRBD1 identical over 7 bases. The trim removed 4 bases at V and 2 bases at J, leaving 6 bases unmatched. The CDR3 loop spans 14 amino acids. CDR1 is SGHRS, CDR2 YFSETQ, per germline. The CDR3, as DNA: TGCGCCAGCAGCCTTGGGACAGAAACCTACGAGCAGTACTTC. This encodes CASSLGTETYEQYF.

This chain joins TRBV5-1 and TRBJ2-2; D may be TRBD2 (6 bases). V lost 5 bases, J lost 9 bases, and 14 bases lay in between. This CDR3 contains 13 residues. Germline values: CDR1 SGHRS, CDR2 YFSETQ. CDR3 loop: CASSLRRGWELFF. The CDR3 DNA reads TGCGCCAGCAGTCTGAGGAGGGGCTGGGAGCTGTTTTTT.

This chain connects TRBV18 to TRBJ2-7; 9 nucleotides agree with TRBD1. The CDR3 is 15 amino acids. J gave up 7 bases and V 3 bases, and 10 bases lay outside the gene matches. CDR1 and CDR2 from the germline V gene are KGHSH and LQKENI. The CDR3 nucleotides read TGTGCCAGCTCACCTTTGGGACAGGGTTCACGTGAGCAGTACTTC. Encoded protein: CASSPLGQGSREQYF.

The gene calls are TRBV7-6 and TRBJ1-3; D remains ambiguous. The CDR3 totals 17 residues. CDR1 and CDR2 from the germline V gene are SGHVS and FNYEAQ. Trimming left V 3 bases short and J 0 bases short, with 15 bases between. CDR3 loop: CASSLIPSRSSGNTIYF. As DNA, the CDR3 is TGTGCCAGCAGCTTGATCCCCTCCAGATCCTCTGGAAACACCATATATTTT.

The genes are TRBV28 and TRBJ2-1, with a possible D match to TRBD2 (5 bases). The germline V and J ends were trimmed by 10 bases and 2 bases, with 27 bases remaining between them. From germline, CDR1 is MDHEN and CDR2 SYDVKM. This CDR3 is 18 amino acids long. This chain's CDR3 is CATTIQPGKVLPYNEQFF. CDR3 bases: TGTGCCACCACCATACAGCCGGGGAAGGTTCTCCCCTACAATGAGCAGTTCTTC.

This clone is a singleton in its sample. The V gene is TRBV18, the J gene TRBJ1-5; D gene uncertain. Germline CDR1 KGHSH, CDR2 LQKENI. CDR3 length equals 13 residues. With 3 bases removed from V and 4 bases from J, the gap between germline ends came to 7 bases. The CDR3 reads CASSPDTNQPQHF. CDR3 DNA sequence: TGTGCCAGCTCACCTGATACTAATCAGCCCCAGCATTTT.

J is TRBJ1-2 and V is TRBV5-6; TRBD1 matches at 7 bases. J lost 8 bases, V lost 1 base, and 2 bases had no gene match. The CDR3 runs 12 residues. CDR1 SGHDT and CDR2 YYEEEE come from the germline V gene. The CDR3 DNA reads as TGTGCCAGCAGCTTGCAGGGGGTCGGCTACACCTTC. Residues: CASSLQGVGYTF.

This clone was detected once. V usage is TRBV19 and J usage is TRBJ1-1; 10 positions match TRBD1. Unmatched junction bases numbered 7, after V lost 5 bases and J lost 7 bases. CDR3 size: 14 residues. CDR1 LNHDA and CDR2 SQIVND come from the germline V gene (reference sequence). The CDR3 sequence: CASSGTGVKGEAFF. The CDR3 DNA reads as TGTGCCAGTAGTGGGACAGGGGTGAAGGGTGAAGCTTTCTTT.

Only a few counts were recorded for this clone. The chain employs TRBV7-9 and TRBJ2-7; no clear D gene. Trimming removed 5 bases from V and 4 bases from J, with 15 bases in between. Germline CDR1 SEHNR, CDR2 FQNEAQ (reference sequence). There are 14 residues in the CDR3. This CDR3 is CASSPHGSSYEQYF. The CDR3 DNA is TGTGCCAGCAGCCCCCACGGTTCCTCGTACGAGCAGTACTTC.

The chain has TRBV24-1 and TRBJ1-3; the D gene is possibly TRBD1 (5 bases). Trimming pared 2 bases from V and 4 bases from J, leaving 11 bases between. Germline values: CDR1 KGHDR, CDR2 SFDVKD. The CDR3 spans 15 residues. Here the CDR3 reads CATSDSPGMGNTIYF. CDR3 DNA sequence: TGTGCCACCAGTGATTCCCCAGGGATGGGAAACACCATATATTTT.

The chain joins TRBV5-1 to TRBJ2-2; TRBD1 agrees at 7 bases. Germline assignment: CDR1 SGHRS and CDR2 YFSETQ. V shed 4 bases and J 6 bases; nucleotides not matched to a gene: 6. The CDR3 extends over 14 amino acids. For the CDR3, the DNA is TGCGCCAGCAGCGACCCACAGGGGTCCGGGGAGCTGTTTTTT. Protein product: CASSDPQGSGELFF.

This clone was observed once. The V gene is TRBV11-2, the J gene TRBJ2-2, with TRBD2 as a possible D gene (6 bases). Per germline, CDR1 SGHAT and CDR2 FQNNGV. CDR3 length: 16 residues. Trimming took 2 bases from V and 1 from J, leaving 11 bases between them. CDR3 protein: CASSLKRGRNTGELFF. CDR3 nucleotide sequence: TGTGCCAGCAGCTTAAAACGGGGGAGGAACACCGGGGAGCTGTTTTTT. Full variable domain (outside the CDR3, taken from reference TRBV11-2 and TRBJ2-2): EAGVAQSPRYKIIEKRQSVAFWCNPISGHATLYWYQQILGQGPKLLIQFQNNGVVDDSQLPKDRFSAERLKGVDSTLKIQPAKLEDSAVYLCASSLKRGRNTGELFFGEGSRLTVL.

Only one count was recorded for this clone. The DNA of the CDR3 is TGTGCCAGTAGTATCTTAGCGGGGGGCCAAATCTACACAGATACGCAGTATTTT. It translates to CASSILAGGQIYTDTQYF. This chain uses TRBV19 with TRBJ2-3; 10 nucleotides align to TRBD2. V shed 3 bases and J 2 bases; nucleotides not matched to a gene: 11. The CDR3 spans 18 residues. The germline V gene has CDR1 LNHDA and CDR2 SQIVND (reference sequence).

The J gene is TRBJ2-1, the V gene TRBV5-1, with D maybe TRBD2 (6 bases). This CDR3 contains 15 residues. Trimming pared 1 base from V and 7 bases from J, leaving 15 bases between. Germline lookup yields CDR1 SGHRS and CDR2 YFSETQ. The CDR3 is CASSLLGWGRNEQFF. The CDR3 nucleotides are TGCGCCAGCAGCTTGCTAGGGTGGGGGAGGAATGAGCAGTTCTTC. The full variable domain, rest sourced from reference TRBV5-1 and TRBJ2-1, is KAGVTQTPRYLIKTRGQQVTLSCSPISGHRSVSWYQQTPGQGLQFLFEYFSETQRNKGNFPGRFSGRQFSNSRSEMNVSTLELGDSALYLCASSLLGWGRNEQFFGPGTRLTVL.

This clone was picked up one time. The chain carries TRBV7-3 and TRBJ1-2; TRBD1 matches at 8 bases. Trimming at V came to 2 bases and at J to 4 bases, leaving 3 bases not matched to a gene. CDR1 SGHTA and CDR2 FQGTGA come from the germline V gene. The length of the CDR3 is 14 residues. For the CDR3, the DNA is TGTGCCAGCAGCTTAGGACAGGGTTCCTATGGCTACACCTTC. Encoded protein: CASSLGQGSYGYTF.

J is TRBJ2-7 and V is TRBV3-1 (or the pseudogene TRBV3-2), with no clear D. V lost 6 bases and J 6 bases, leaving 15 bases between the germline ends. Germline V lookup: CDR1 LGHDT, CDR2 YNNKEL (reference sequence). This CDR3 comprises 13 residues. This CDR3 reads CASRGGAQIEQYF. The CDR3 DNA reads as TGTGCCAGCAGGGGTGGAGCGCAGATCGAGCAGTACTTC.

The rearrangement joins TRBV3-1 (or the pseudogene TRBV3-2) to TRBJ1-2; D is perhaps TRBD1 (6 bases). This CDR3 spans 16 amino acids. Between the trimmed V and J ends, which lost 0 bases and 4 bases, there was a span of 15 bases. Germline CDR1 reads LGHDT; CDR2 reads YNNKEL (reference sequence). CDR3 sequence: CASSQERGREGYGYTF. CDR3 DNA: TGTGCCAGCAGCCAAGAAAGGGGGAGGGAGGGCTATGGCTACACCTTC.